This TCR beta chain was obtained from a study of Ad26.COV2.S vaccination and SARS-CoV-2 variants. A remark on this clone: Other DNA sequences in this specimen translate into the identical CDR3.

Sample treatment: roughly 18 received Ad26.COV2.S at low or high dose, single or two shots; 5 received placebo; per-sample allocation not given. At day 63 after the first vaccine or placebo injection, samples were drawn. The administered vaccine (an Ad26 vector) expressed Wuhan-strain SARS-CoV-2 spike. TCRdb's copy holds only in-frame clones and misses some; the assay was immunoSEQ multiplex PCR. The sample holds fewer than 800,000 clones, roughly 90% seen once. The sequencing used peripheral blood, collected in a trial of Ad26.COV2.S vaccine versus placebo. This clonotype was sampled from a person aged 18 to 65 who received the Ad26.COV2.S COVID-19 vaccine or a placebo.

The CDR3 region is CASSLSGGTEAFF. The CDR3 DNA reads TGTGCCAGCAGCTTGTCGGGAGGCACTGAAGCTTTCTTT. This sequence joins TRBV7-9 and TRBJ1-1, with no clear D. The CDR3 is 13 amino acids. CDR1 is SEHNR, CDR2 FQNEAQ, per germline (reference sequence). Trimming left V 3 bases short and J 4 bases short, with 9 bases between.